This T cell receptor (beta chain) comes out of a study of cytotoxic CD8 clonotypes in ibrutinib-treated CLL. Study-wide context: Patients gave response samples after a median around 11 months of treatment, range 6 to 36.

CDR1 is GTSNPN, CDR2 SVGIG, per germline (reference sequence). CDR3 length: 14 residues. V was pared by 7 bases and J by 4 bases, with 6 bases of the junction left unmatched. Cryopreserved PBMCs provided approximately 2.2 micrograms of genomic DNA for the TCR beta libraries. The data were produced by immunoSEQ multiplex PCR, yet TCRdb's version contains in-frame clones alone and is incomplete. The sample yields over 140,000 clones, around 84% seen once. The material sequenced was PBMCs, taken after 36 months of ibrutinib treatment. The chain has TRBV30 and TRBJ2-3, with 12 positions matching TRBD2. The TCR was taken from a human donor with chronic lymphocytic leukemia. The CDR3 DNA is TGTGCCTTGGGACTAGCGGGTTCGGCAGATACGCAGTATTTT. Protein product: CALGLAGSADTQYF. Based on the CDR3 plus reference TRBV30 and TRBJ2-3, the full variable domain is SQTIHQWPATLVQPVGSPLSLECTVEGTSNPNLYWYRQAAGRGLQLLFYSVGIGQISSEVPQNLSASRPQDRQFILSSKKLLLSDSGFYLCALGLAGSADTQYFGPGTRLTVL.